Sequencing of this T cell receptor beta chain was carried out in a study of cytomegalovirus exposure and HLA in healthy donors. Notes on the study in general: TCR beta V- and J-gene trimming, according to a later analysis, was linked to a missense DCLRE1C variant. A previous analysis found most TCR beta V segments productive roughly 90% or roughly 30% of the time.

This CDR3 is built from 13 residues. Per germline, CDR1 SGHVS and CDR2 FNYEAQ. Deletions cut 5 bases from V and 6 bases from J, with 12 bases between. In the case of this clone: Its specificity is unknown.

Primers: 60 Vbeta forward and 13 Jbeta reverse. The protocol was immunoSEQ multiplex PCR, while the TCRdb copy is restricted to in-frame clones and leaves out a portion. The sample includes around 120,000 clones, about 83% of them seen just once. The TCR originated in a woman in her 40s in good health and CMV-seropositive. The chain employs TRBV7-6 and TRBJ2-3; a weak D match, TRBD2 (6 bases). The specimen was PBMCs. The chain's CDR3 is CASSPAGFDTQYF. Written as DNA, the CDR3 is TGTGCCAGCAGCCCCGCGGGGTTCGATACGCAGTATTTT.